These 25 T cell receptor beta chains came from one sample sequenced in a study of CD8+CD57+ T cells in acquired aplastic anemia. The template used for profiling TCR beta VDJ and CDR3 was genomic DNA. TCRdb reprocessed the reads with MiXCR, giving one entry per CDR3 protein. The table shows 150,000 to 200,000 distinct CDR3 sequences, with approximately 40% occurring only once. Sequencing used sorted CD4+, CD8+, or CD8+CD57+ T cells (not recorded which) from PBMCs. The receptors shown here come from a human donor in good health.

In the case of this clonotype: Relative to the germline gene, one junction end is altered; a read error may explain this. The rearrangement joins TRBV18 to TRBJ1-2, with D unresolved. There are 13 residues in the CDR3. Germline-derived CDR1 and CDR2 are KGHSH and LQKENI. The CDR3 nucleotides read TGTGCCAGCTCACCAGAAGCTAACTGTGGCTACACCTTC. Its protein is CASSPEANCGYTF. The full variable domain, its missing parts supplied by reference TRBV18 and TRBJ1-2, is NAGVMQNPRHLVRRRGQEARLRCSPMKGHSHVYWYRQLPEEGLKFMVYLQKENIIDESGMPKERFSAEFPKEGPSILRIQQVVRGDSAAYFCASSPEANCGYTFGSGTRLTVV.

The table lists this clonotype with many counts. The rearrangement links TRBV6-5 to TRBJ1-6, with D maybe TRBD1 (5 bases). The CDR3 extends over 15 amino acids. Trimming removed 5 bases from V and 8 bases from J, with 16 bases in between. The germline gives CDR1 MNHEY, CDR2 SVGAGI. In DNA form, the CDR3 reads TGTGCCAGCAGTCCCTCGAGCGGGGGGGATTCACCCCTCCACTTT. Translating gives CASSPSSGGDSPLHF.

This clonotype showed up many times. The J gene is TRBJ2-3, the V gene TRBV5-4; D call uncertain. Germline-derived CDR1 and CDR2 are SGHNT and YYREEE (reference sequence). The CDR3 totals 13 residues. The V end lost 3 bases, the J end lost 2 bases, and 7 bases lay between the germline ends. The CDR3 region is CASSSWVTDTQYF. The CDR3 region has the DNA TGTGCCAGCAGCTCTTGGGTCACAGATACGCAGTATTTT.

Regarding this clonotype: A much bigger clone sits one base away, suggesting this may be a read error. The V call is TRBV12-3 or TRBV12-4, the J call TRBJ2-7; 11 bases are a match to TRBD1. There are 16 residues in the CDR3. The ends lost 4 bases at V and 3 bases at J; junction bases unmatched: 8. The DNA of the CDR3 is TGTGCCAGCAGTTCGCCGCGGACAGGGGGCTTCTACGAGCAGTACTTC. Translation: CASSSPRTGGFYEQYF.

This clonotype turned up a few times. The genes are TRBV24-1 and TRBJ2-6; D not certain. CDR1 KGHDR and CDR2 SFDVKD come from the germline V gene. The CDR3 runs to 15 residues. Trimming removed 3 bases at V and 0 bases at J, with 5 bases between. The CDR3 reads CATSDASSGANVLTF. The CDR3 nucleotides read TGTGCCACCAGTGATGCTAGCTCTGGGGCCAACGTCCTGACTTTC.

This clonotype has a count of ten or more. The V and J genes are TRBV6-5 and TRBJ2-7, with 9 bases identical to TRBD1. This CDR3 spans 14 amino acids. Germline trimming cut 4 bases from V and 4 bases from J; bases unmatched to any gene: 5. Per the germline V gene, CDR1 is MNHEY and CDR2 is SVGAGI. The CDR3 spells CASSSGQGPYEQYF. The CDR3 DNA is TGTGCCAGCAGTTCTGGACAGGGGCCGTACGAGCAGTACTTC.

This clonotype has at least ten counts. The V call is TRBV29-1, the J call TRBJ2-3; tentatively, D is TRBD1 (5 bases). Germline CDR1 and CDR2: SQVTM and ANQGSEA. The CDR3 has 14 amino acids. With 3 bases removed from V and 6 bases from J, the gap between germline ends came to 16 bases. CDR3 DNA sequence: TGCAGCGTTGAGACCACACAGGATAGGGATACGCAGTATTTT. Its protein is CSVETTQDRDTQYF.

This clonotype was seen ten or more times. CDR3 coding DNA: TGTGCCAGCAGCTACACCCGGGACTTGGCCTACGAGCAGTACTTC. Translating gives CASSYTRDLAYEQYF. V usage is TRBV7-9 and J usage is TRBJ2-7, with a possible D match to TRBD2 (6 bases). The ends were cut back, 4 bases at V and 2 bases at J, with 15 bases in the middle. The CDR3 is 15 amino acids. The germline CDR1 and CDR2 sequences are SEHNR and FQNEAQ (reference sequence).

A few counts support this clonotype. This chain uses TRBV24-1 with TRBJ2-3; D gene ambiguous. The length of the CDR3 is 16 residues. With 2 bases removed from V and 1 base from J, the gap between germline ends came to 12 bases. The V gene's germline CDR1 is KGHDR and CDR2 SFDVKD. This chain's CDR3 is CATSDYAPLGTDTQYF. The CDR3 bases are TGTGCCACCAGTGATTATGCCCCCCTAGGCACAGATACGCAGTATTTT.

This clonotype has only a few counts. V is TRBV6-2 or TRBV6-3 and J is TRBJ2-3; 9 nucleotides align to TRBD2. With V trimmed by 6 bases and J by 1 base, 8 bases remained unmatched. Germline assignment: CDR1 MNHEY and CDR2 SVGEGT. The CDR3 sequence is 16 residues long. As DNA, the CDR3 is TGTGCCAGCAGATTAGCGGGAGCCCCGGGCACAGATACGCAGTATTTT. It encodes CASRLAGAPGTDTQYF.

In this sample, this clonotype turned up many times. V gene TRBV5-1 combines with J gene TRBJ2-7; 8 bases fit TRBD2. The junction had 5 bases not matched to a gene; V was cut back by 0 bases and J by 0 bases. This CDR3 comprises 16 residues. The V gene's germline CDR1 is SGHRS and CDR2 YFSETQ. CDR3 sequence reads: CASSLELAVSSYEQYF. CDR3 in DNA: TGCGCCAGCAGCTTGGAACTAGCGGTCTCCTCCTACGAGCAGTACTTC.

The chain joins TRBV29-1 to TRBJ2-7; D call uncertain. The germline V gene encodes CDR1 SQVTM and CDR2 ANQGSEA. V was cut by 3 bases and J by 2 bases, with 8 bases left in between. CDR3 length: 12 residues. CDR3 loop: CSVENTAYEQYF. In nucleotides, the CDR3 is TGCAGCGTTGAGAACACGGCCTACGAGCAGTACTTC.

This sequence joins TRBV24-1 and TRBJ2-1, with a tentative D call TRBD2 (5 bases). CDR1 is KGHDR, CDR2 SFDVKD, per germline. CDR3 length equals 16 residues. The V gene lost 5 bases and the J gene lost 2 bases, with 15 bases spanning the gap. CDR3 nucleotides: TGTGCCACCAGTGCCCCCGGGGAAGCCGCCTACAATGAGCAGTTCTTC. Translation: CATSAPGEAAYNEQFF.

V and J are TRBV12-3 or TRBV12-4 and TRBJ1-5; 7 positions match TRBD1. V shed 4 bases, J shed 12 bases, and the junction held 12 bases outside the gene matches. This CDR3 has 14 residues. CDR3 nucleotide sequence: TGTGCCAGCAGTTCGGGAGGGGGCAGTAAACGCCAGCATTTT. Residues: CASSSGGGSKRQHF.

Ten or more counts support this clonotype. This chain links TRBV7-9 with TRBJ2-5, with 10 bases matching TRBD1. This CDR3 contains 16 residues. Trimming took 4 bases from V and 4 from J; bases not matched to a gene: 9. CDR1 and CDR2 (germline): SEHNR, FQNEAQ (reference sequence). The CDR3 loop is CASSSTGTGARETQYF. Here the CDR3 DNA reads TGTGCCAGCAGCTCGACCGGGACAGGGGCCCGAGAGACCCAGTACTTC. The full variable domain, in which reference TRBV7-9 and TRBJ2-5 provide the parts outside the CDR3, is DTGVSQNPRHKITKRGQNVTFRCDPISEHNRLYWYRQTLGQGPEFLTYFQNEAQLEKSRLLSDRFSAERPKGSFSTLEIQRTEQGDSAMYLCASSSTGTGARETQYFGPGTRLLVL.

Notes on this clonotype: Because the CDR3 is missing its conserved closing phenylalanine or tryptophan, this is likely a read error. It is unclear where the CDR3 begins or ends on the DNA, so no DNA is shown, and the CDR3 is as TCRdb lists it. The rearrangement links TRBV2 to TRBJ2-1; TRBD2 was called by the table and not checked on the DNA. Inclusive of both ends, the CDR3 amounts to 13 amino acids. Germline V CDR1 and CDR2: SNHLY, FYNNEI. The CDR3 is CASSEAWAGGLWH.

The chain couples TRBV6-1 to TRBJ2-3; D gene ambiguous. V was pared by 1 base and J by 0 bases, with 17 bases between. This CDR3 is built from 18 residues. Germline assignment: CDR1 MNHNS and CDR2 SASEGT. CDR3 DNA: TGTGCCAGCAGTGAAGTCGGCTATTCTAAGTGGAGCACAGATACGCAGTATTTT. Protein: CASSEVGYSKWSTDTQYF.

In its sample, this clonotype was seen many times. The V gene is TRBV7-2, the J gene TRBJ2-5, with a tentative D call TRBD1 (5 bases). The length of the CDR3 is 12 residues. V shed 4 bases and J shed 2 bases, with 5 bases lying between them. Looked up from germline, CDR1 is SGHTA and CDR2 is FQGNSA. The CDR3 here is CASSWTQETQYF. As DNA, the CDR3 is TGTGCCAGCAGCTGGACACAAGAGACCCAGTACTTC.

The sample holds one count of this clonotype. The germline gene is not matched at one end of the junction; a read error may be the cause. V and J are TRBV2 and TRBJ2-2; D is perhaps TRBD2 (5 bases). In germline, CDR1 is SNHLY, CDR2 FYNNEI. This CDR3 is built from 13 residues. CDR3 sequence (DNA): TGTGCCAGCAGCTTAATTGGCACCGGGGAGCCGTTTTTT. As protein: CASSLIGTGEPFF.

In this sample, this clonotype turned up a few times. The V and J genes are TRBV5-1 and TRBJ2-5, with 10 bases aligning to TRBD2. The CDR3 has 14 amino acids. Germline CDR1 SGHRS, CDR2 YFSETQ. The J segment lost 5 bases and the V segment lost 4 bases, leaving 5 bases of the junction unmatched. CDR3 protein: CASSRAGGVETQYF. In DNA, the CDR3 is TGCGCCAGCAGCAGAGCGGGGGGGGTCGAGACCCAGTACTTC.

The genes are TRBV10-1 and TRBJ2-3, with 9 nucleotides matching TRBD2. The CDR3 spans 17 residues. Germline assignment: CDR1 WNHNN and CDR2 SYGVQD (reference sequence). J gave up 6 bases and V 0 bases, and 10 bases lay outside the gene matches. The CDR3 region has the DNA TGCGCCAGCAGTGAGTCGAGGAGGGTAGCGGGAGCGGATACGCAGTATTTT. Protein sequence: CASSESRRVAGADTQYF.

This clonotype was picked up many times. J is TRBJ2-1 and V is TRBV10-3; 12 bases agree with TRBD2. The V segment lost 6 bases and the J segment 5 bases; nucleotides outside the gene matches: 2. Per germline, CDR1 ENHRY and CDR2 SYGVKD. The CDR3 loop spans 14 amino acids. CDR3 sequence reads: CAISWTSGDNEQFF. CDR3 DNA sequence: TGTGCCATCAGCTGGACTAGCGGGGACAATGAGCAGTTCTTC.

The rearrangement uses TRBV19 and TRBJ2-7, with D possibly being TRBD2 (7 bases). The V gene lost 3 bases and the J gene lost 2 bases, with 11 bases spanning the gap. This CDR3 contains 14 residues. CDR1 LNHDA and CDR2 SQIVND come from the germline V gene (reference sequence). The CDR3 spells CASSMGGGAYEQYF. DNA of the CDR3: TGTGCCAGTAGTATGGGGGGGGGCGCCTACGAGCAGTACTTC.

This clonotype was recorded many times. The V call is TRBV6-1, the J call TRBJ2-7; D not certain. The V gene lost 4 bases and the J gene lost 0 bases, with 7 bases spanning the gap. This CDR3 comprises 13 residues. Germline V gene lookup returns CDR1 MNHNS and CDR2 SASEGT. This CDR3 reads CASSGFSSYEQYF. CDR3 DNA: TGTGCCAGCAGTGGCTTTAGCTCCTACGAGCAGTACTTC.

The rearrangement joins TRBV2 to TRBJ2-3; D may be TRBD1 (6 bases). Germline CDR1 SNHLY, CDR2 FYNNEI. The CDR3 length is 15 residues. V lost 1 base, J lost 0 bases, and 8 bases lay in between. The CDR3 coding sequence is TGTGCCAGCAGTGAAGTGGGGGCTAGCACAGATACGCAGTATTTT. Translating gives CASSEVGASTDTQYF.